These 6 T cell receptor beta chains were all obtained from the same sample, sequenced in a study of response to subunit inactivated influenza vaccine. TCRdb re-called the RT-PCR reads through MiXCR, storing one row per CDR3 protein. The sample gives under 750,000 distinct CDR3 sequences, 12% of which show up once; roughly a tenth is in the top ten. Sample: PBMCs from blood, taken on the day of vaccination. These receptors all come from a man in his forties or fifties who received an inactivated influenza vaccine.

This clonotype was detected a few times. The chain links TRBV18 to TRBJ2-1, with D possibly matching TRBD2 (7 bases). V lost 3 bases and J lost 0, with 18 bases in between. This CDR3 contains 18 residues. Germline assignment: CDR1 KGHSH and CDR2 LQKENI. The CDR3 nucleotides read TGTGCCAGCTCACCCTTTGCTGGGGGCGGGGGCTCCTACAATGAGCAGTTCTTC. Translating gives CASSPFAGGGGSYNEQFF.

This clonotype was counted a few times. The chain carries TRBV28 and TRBJ1-5; weak D call: TRBD1 (6 bases). The V gene lost 10 bases and the J gene lost 2 bases, with 12 bases spanning the gap. Germline values: CDR1 MDHEN, CDR2 SYDVKM. The CDR3 sequence is 13 residues long. The CDR3 region is CATWRGGNQPQHF. The DNA of the CDR3 is TGTGCCACCTGGAGGGGGGGCAATCAGCCCCAGCATTTT.

The V and J genes are TRBV6-5 and TRBJ1-6; 9 nucleotides align to TRBD1. J was trimmed by 9 bases and V by 4 bases; bases with no gene match: 7. Germline CDR1 is MNHEY and CDR2 is SVGAGI. This CDR3 is 15 amino acids long. The CDR3 here is CASSSETGGGSPLHF. CDR3 nucleotides: TGTGCCAGCAGTTCCGAGACAGGGGGTGGTTCACCCCTCCACTTT.

This clonotype was counted ten times or more. CDR3 residues: CASSQATSGGAMYEQFF. The CDR3 DNA sequence: TGTGCCAGCAGCCAGGCGACTAGCGGGGGGGCCATGTATGAGCAGTTCTTC. This chain uses TRBV4-2 with TRBJ2-1; TRBD2 agrees at 14 bases. This CDR3 is 17 amino acids long. From germline, CDR1 is LGHNA and CDR2 YNFKEQ. J gave up 8 bases and V 3 bases, and 9 bases lay outside the gene matches.

This clonotype was seen only a few times. The rearrangement uses TRBV4-3 and TRBJ1-2; TRBD1 is a possible D gene (6 bases). V was cut by 1 base and J by 5 bases, with 17 bases left in between. This CDR3 is built from 16 residues. Germline-derived CDR1 and CDR2 are LGHNA and YSLEER. This CDR3 is CASSQGGSGGDYGYTF. DNA for the CDR3: TGCGCCAGCAGCCAAGGCGGTTCGGGGGGCGATTATGGCTACACCTTC.

Ten or more counts support this clonotype. In DNA, the CDR3 is TGCAGCGTTGATCCGGCAGTCCGCGGCTACACCTTC. The encoded protein is CSVDPAVRGYTF. This chain connects TRBV29-1 to TRBJ1-2; D not certain. CDR3 length: 12 amino acids. The germline V and J ends were trimmed by 3 bases and 8 bases, with 13 bases remaining between them. Germline values: CDR1 SQVTM, CDR2 ANQGSEA.